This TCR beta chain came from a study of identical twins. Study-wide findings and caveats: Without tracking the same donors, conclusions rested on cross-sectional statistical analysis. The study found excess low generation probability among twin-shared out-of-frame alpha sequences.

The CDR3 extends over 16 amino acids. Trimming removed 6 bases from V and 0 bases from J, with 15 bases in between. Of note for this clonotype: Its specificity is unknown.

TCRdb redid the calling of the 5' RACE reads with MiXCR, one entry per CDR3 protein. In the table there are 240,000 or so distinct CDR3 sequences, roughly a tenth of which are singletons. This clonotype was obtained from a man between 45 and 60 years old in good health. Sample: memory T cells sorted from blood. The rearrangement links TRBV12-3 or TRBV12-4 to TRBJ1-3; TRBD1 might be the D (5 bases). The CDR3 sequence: CASSRGWSFSGNTIYF. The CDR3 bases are TGTGCCAGCAGCCGGGGGTGGTCCTTCTCTGGAAACACCATATATTTT.